These T cell receptor beta chains were read from a single sample in a study of monozygotic twins with inflammatory bowel disease. From the 5' RACE reads, TCRdb lists one entry per CDR3 protein and no DNA. The table lists roughly 160,000 distinct CDR3 sequences. The sequencing input was blood. The receptors derive from a human donor with ulcerative colitis or Crohn's disease, or a healthy co-twin of an affected twin (not recorded which). CDR3s include the opening cysteine and the closing phenylalanine or tryptophan.

J,V,CDR3
TRBJ2-5,TRBV29-1,CSVEIERETQYF
TRBJ2-3,TRBV20-1,CSAAVGRVPVDTQYF
TRBJ2-3,TRBV7-9,CASSSGTGSGTDTQYF
TRBJ2-3,TRBV7-2,CASSSVAGGLTDTQYF
TRBJ1-4,TRBV5-1,CASSLLPGGANEKLFF
TRBJ2-5,TRBV15,CATSRDIASGKRETQYF
TRBJ1-1,TRBV18,CASSPQGQGEAFF
TRBJ1-4,TRBV7-9,CASSSPTGGGGEKLFF
TRBJ2-3,TRBV28,CASRNRDVGTDTQYF
TRBJ2-1,TRBV7-9,CASSQGLFNEQFF
TRBJ2-1,TRBV11-2,CASSLEGLAGYNEQFF
TRBJ2-3,TRBV27,CASSNLLAGGRSSTDTQYF
TRBJ2-7,TRBV7-2,CASSFGASGAYEQYF
TRBJ2-3,TRBV3-1,CASGLNPRADTQYF
TRBJ2-7,TRBV20-1,CSARDVSGGADEQYF
TRBJ1-6,TRBV6-1,CASRMGFEEPDSPLHF
TRBJ2-2,TRBV5-4,CASSFLEIRDTGELFF
TRBJ2-2,TRBV6-1,CASSEAQGTASNTGELFF
TRBJ2-4,TRBV15,CATSRDQAAKNIQYF
TRBJ1-4,TRBV5-1,CATPGRSNEKLFF
TRBJ1-4,TRBV7-2,CASSRTGGATNEKLFF
TRBJ2-3,TRBV29-1,CSVAGSVGTDTQYF